This T cell receptor (beta chain) stems from a study of T-cell reconstitution after alpha-beta-depleted transplantation in children. The germline V gene has CDR1 SGHDN and CDR2 FVKESK. The CDR3 extends over 16 amino acids. Germline trimming cut 2 bases from V and 8 bases from J; bases unmatched to any gene: 8. Unique molecular identifiers were used to barcode this TCRbeta library. TCRdb re-derived calls from the PCR reads in MiXCR, one entry per CDR3 protein. The sample records about 500,000 distinct CDR3 sequences, 30% to 35% being singletons. This TCR was sampled from a human donor who donated a stem cell graft to a child with aplastic anemia. This chain links TRBV14 with TRBJ2-1, with 11 bases lining up with TRBD2. The sample here was PBMCs from the stem cell graft donor, taken from the stem cell graft. The CDR3 spells CASSQLTSGSSDEQFF. CDR3 coding DNA: TGTGCCAGCAGCCAACTCACTAGCGGGAGCTCGGATGAGCAGTTCTTC.